Listed here are 3 T cell receptor beta chains from one sample, sequenced in a study of control samples from healthy donors and cancer patients. Measured with immunoSEQ multiplex PCR; TCRdb has only the in-frame clones, and not every one. The repertoire holds roughly 3,600 clones, with about 80% as singletons. Sequencing input: formalin-fixed, paraffin-embedded tissue. Receptor source: a female donor with melanoma.

This chain links TRBV5-1 with TRBJ2-4; D gene unclear. V lost 0 bases to trimming and J lost 9 bases, with 10 bases between them. The CDR3 runs 13 residues. The V gene's germline CDR1 is SGHRS and CDR2 YFSETQ. The CDR3 is CASSLDLFSIQYF. The CDR3 bases are TGCGCCAGCAGCTTGGACCTGTTTTCCATTCAGTACTTC.

The CDR3 here is CASSARGPSSGNTIYF. The CDR3 DNA reads TGTGCCAGCAGCGCCAGGGGTCCGAGCTCTGGAAACACCATATATTTT. V gene TRBV9 combines with J gene TRBJ1-3, with D tentatively TRBD1 (6 bases). This CDR3 has 16 residues. CDR1 and CDR2 (germline): SGDLS, YYNGEE. V shed 3 bases and J shed 0 bases, with 13 bases lying between them.

V is TRBV27 and J is TRBJ2-5, with 13 bases aligning to TRBD2. The CDR3 is 14 amino acids. J gave up 7 bases and V 4 bases, and 3 bases lay outside the gene matches. From germline, CDR1 is MNHEY and CDR2 SMNVEV (reference sequence). The CDR3 DNA follows: TGTGCCAGCAGTTCGACTAGCGGGAGGTTGACCCAGTACTTC. Encoded protein: CASSSTSGRLTQYF.